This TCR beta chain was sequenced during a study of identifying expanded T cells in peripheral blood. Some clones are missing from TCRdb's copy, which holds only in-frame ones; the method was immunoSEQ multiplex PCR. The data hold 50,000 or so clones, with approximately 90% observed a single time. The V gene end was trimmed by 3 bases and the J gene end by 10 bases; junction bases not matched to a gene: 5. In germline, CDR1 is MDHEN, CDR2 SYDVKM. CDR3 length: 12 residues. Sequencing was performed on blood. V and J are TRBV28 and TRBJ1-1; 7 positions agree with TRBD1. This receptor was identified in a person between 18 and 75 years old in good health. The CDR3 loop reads CASSLRDRAAFF. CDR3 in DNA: TGTGCCAGCAGTTTGAGGGACAGAGCAGCTTTCTTT.